This TCR beta chain is from a study of shared clonotypes between healthy human individuals. General study results and limits: With a handful of donors compared, 4.5% to 6.5% of naive CD4 clonotypes were shared. Genetic and exposure-history diversity was limited by the small donor number.

Method: immunoSEQ multiplex PCR; TCRdb's copy keeps in-frame clones and lacks some. The profile shows approximately 2,000,000 clones, roughly 93% of them singletons. Naive CD8 cells comprised CD45RO-negative, CCR7-positively selected cells, excluding terminally differentiated effector memory CD45RA+ cells. The length of the CDR3 is 15 residues. Germline trimming cut 4 bases from V and 4 bases from J; bases unmatched to any gene: 9. Germline V lookup: CDR1 SGDLS, CDR2 YYNGEE. In the case of this clone: Its antigen is undetermined.

This sequence joins TRBV9 and TRBJ1-2; 8 nucleotides line up with TRBD1. Sequenced: naive CD8+ T cells from PBMCs. The clonotype comes from a young man in good health. Some clones in this sample may be carry-over from other donors' samples. The CDR3, as DNA: TGTGCCAGCAGCCCCGACAGGGGAGAGAGCTATGGCTACACCTTC. Its translation is CASSPDRGESYGYTF. Based on the CDR3 plus reference TRBV9 and TRBJ1-2, the full variable domain is DSGVTQTPKHLITATGQRVTLRCSPRSGDLSVYWYQQSLDQGLQFLIQYYNGEERAKGNILERFSAQQFPDLHSELNLSSLELGDSALYFCASSPDRGESYGYTFGSGTRLTVV.